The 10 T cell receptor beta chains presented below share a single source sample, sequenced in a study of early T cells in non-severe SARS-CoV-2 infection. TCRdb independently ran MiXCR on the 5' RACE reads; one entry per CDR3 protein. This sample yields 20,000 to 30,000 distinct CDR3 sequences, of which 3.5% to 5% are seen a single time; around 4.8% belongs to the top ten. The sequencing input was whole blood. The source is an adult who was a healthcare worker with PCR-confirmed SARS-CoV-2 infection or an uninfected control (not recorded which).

The CDR3, as DNA: TGTGCCAGCTCATCTCCGGGACTAGCTGGCGGTGAGCAGTTCTTC. It specifies CASSSPGLAGGEQFF. The rearrangement links TRBV18 to TRBJ2-1, with 9 bases matching TRBD2. This CDR3 is built from 15 residues. The germline V gene encodes CDR1 KGHSH and CDR2 LQKENI. Trimming took 5 bases from V and 9 from J; bases not matched to a gene: 11.

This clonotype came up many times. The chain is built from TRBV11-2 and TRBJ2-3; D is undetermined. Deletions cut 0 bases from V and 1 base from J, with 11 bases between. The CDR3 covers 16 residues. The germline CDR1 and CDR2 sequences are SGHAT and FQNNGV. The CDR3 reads CASSLEGQLRTDTQYF. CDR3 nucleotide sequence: TGTGCCAGCAGCTTAGAGGGCCAACTCCGCACAGATACGCAGTATTTT.

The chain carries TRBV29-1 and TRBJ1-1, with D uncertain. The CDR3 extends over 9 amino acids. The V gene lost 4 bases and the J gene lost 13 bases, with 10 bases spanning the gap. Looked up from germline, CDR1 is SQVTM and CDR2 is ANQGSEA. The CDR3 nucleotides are TGCAGCGTTGCCCCGCCGAGTTTCTTT. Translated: CSVAPPSFF.

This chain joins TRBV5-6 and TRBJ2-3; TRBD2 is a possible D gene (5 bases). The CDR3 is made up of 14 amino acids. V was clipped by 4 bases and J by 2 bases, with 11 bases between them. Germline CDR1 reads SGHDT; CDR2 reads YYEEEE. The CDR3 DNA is TGTGCCAGCAGCCGACTACAGCTCACAGATACGCAGTATTTT. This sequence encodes CASSRLQLTDTQYF.

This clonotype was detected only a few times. CDR3 protein: CSARDSRGNEQFF. CDR3 DNA: TGCAGTGCTAGGGACTCCCGTGGCAATGAGCAGTTCTTC. The rearrangement joins TRBV20-1 to TRBJ2-1; weak D call: TRBD2 (5 bases). Trimming shortened V by 3 bases and J by 6 bases, and 12 bases separated the two germline ends. This CDR3 region has 13 residues. The V gene's germline CDR1 is DFQATT and CDR2 SNEGSKA (reference sequence).

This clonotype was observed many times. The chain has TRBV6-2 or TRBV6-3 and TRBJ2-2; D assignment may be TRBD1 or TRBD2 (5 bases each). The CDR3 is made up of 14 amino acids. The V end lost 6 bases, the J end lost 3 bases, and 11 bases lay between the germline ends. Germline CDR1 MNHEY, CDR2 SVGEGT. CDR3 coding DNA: TGTGCCAGCAGACCCGGGACGGACACCGGGGAGCTGTTTTTT. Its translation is CASRPGTDTGELFF.

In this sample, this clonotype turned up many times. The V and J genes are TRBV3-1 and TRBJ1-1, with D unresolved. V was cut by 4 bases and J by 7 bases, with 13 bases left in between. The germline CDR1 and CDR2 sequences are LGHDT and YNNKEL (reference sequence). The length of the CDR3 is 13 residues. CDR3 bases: TGTGCCAGCAGCCCCAGTGGCGGGTTTGAAGCTTTCTTT. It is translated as CASSPSGGFEAFF.

CDR3 region: CASSPGVEGDTQYF. CDR3 nucleotides: TGTGCCAGCTCACCCGGTGTAGAGGGGGATACGCAGTATTTT. This chain uses TRBV18 with TRBJ2-3; D might be TRBD1 or TRBD2, each matching 5 bases. V lost 3 bases and J 6 bases, leaving 13 bases between the germline ends. Per the germline V gene, CDR1 is KGHSH and CDR2 is LQKENI. This CDR3 has 14 amino acids.

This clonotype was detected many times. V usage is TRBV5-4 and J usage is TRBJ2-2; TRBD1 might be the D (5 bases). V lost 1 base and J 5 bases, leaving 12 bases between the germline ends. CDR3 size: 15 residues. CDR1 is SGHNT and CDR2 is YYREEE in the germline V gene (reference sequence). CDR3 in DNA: TGTGCCAGCAGCTTGTGGGGCAGGACAACCGGGGAGCTGTTTTTT. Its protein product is CASSLWGRTTGELFF.

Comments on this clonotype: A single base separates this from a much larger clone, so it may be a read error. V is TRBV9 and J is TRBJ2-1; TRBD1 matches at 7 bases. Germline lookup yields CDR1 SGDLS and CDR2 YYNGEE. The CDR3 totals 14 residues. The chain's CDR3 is CVSSVGRGMNEQFF. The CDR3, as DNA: TGTGTCAGCAGCGTAGGCAGGGGGATGAATGAGCAGTTCTTC.